This TCR beta chain was recovered during a study of blood T cell repertoires in COVID-19. Study-level information: Donors in the United States, Italy and Spain gave samples during acute or convalescent COVID-19. T cells, B-cell-depleted T cells, or PBMCs supplied cDNA or gDNA.

As processed by the authors: The authors estimated nucleated cell counts from reference gene primer amplification. Measured with immunoSEQ multiplex PCR; TCRdb has only the in-frame clones, and not every one. D and trimming come from the DNA, and the V and J calls and clone size come from that table. Of around 30,000 clones in the sample, roughly 94% were seen once. With 1 base clipped from V and 0 bases from J, the junction kept 4 bases outside the gene matches. CDR3 size: 16 residues. The germline V gene has CDR1 SGHRS and CDR2 YFSETQ. This chain links TRBV5-1 with TRBJ2-7; the match to TRBD1 covers 10 bases. This receptor was taken from a human donor with active COVID-19. The donor label of this sample is uncertain. The specimen sequenced was peripheral blood. CDR3 nucleotide sequence: TGCGCCAGCAGCTTGTGGGGGACAGGGGCCTCCTACGAGCAGTACTTC. This encodes CASSLWGTGASYEQYF.